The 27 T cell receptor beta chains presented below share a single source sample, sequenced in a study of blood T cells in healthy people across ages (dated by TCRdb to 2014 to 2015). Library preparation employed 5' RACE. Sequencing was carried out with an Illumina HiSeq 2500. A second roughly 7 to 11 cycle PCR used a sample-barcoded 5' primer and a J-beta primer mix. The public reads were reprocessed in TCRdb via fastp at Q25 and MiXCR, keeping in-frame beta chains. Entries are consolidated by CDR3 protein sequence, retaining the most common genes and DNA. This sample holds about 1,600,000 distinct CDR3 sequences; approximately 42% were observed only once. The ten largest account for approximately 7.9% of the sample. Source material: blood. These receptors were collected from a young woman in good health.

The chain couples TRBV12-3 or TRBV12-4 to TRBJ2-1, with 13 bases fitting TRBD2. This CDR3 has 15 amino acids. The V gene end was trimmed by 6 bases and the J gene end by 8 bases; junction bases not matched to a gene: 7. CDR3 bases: TGTGCCAGCAGCAGACTAGCGGGAGGCCTCGATGAGCAGTTCTTC. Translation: CASSRLAGGLDEQFF.

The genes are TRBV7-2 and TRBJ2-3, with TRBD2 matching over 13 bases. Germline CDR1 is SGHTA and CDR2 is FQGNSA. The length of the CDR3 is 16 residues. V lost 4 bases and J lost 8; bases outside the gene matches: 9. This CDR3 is CASSSRTSGSKGTQYF. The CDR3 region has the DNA TGTGCCAGCAGCTCGCGGACTAGCGGGAGTAAGGGTACGCAGTATTTT.

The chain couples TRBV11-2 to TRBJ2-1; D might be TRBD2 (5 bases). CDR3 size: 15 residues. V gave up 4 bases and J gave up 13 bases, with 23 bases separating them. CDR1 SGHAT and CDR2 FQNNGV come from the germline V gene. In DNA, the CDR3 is TGTGCCAGCAGCTCGATTACTAGGGCCTCGCCGGACCAGTTCTTC. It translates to CASSSITRASPDQFF.

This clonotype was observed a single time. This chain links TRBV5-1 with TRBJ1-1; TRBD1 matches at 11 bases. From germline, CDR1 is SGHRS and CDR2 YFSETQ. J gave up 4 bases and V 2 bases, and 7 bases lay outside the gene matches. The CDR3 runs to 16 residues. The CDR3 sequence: CASSLRRGTGGTEAFF. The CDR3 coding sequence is TGCGCCAGCAGCTTAAGGCGGGGGACAGGGGGCACTGAAGCTTTCTTT.

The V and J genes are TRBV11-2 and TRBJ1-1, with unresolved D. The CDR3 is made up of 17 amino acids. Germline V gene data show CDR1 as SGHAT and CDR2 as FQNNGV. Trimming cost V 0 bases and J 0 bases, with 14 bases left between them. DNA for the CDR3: TGTGCCAGCAGCTTAGATCCGGCCCGCTCAATGAACACTGAAGCTTTCTTT. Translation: CASSLDPARSMNTEAFF. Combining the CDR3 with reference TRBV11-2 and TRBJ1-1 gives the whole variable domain EAGVAQSPRYKIIEKRQSVAFWCNPISGHATLYWYQQILGQGPKLLIQFQNNGVVDDSQLPKDRFSAERLKGVDSTLKIQPAKLEDSAVYLCASSLDPARSMNTEAFFGQGTRLTVV.

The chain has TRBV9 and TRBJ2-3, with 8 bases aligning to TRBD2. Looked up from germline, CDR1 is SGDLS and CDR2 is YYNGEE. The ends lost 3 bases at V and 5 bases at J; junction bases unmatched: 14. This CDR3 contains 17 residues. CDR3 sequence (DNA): TGTGCCAGCAGCGCGCCATCGGGACTAGTGATTTTAGATACGCAGTATTTT. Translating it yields CASSAPSGLVILDTQYF.

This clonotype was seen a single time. The CDR3 DNA reads TGCGCCAGCGGCCTCCCAAAGGGGGCTTCCCTCACAGATACGCAGTATTTT. Its translation: CASGLPKGASLTDTQYF. The chain couples TRBV5-1 to TRBJ2-3; 7 nucleotides align to TRBD1. This CDR3 region has 17 residues. Germline V gene sequence: CDR1 SGHRS, CDR2 YFSETQ. The V gene end was trimmed by 7 bases and the J gene end by 2 bases; junction bases not matched to a gene: 16.

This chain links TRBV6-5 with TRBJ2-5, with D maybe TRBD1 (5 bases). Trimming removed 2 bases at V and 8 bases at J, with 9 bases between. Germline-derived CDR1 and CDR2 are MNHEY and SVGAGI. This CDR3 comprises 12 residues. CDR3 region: CASSYNGATQYF. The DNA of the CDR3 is TGTGCCAGCAGTTACAATGGGGCAACCCAGTACTTC.

CDR3 region: CASSRLPGQGSEQYF. The CDR3 DNA sequence: TGCGCCAGCAGCCGCCTACCGGGACAGGGTAGCGAGCAGTACTTC. The chain joins TRBV4-1 to TRBJ2-4; TRBD1 agrees at 9 bases. The J call is in doubt because the DNA end fits TRBJ2-7 better. CDR3 length equals 15 residues. Germline CDR1 MGHRA, CDR2 YSYEKL.

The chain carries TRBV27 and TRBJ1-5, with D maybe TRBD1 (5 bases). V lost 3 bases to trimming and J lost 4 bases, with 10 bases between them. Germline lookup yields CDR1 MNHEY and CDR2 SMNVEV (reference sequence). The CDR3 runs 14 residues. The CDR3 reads CASSFSGLNQPQHF. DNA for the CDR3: TGTGCCAGCAGTTTTTCAGGGCTGAATCAGCCCCAGCATTTT.

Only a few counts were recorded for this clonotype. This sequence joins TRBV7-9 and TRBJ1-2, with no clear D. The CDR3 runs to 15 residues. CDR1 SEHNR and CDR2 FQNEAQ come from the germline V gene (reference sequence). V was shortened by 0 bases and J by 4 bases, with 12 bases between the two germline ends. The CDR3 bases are TGTGCCAGCAGCTTAGCGGGCACGACAAGCTATGGCTACACCTTC. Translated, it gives CASSLAGTTSYGYTF. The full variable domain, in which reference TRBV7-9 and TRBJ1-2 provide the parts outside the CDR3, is DTGVSQNPRHKITKRGQNVTFRCDPISEHNRLYWYRQTLGQGPEFLTYFQNEAQLEKSRLLSDRFSAERPKGSFSTLEIQRTEQGDSAMYLCASSLAGTTSYGYTFGSGTRLTVV.

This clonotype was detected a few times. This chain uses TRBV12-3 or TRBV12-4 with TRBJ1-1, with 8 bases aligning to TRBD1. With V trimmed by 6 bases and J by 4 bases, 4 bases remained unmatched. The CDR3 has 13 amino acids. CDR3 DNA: TGTGCCAGCAGACAAGACAGGGGCACTGAAGCTTTCTTT. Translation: CASRQDRGTEAFF.

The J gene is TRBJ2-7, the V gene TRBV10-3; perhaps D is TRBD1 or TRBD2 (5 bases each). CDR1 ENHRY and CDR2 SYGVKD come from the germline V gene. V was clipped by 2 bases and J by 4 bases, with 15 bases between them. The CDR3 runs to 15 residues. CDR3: CAISEGSLGVYEQYF. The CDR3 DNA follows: TGTGCCATCAGTGAGGGGTCCTTGGGGGTTTACGAGCAGTACTTC.

The CDR3 DNA sequence: TGTGCCAGCAGTGAAAATCATCCCTACGAGCAGTACTTC. It translates to CASSENHPYEQYF. The J gene is TRBJ2-7, the V gene TRBV25-1; D not resolved. The CDR3 totals 13 residues. Trimming pared 2 bases from V and 2 bases from J, leaving 7 bases between. Per the germline V gene, CDR1 is MGHDK and CDR2 is SYGVNS.

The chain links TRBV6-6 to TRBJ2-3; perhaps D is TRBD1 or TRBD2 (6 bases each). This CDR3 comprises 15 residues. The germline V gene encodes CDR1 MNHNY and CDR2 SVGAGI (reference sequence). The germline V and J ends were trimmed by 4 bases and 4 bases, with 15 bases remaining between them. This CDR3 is CASSSGGAIPDTQYF. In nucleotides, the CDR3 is TGTGCCAGCAGTTCCGGGGGCGCAATCCCAGATACGCAGTATTTT.

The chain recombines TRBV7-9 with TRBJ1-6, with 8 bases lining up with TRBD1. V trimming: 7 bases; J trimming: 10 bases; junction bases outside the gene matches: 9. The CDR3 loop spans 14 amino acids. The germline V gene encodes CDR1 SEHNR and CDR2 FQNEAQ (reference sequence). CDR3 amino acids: CASTKQGVGSPLHF. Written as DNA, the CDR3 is TGTGCCAGCACCAAACAGGGGGTAGGGTCACCCCTCCACTTT.

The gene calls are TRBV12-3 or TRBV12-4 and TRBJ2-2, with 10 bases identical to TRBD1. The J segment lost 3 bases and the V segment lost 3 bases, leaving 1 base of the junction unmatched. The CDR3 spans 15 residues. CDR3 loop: CASSFGTGDTGELFF. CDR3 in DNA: TGTGCCAGCAGTTTCGGGACAGGGGACACCGGGGAGCTGTTTTTT.

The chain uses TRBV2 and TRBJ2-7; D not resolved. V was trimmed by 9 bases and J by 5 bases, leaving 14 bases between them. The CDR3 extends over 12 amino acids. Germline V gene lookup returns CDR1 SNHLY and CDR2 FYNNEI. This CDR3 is CARGSRMDEQYF. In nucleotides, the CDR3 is TGTGCCAGGGGAAGCCGTATGGACGAGCAGTACTTC.

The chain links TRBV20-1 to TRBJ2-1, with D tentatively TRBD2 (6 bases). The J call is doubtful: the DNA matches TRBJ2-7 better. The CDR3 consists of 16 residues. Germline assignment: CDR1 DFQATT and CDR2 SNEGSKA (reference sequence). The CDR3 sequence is CSARDVRESSYNEQYF. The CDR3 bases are TGCAGTGCTAGAGATGTCCGGGAGAGCTCCTACAATGAGCAGTACTTC.

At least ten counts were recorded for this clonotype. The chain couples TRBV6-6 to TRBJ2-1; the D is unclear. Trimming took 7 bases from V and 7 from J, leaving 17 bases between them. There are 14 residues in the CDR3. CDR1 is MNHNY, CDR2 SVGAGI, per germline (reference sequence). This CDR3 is CASMDPDPRNEQFF. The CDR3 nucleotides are TGTGCCAGCATGGACCCCGACCCTAGGAATGAGCAGTTCTTC.

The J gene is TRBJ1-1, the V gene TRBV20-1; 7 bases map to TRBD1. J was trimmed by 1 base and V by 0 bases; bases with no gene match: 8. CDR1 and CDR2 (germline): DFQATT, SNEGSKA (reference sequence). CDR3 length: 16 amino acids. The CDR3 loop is CSARDPRQGTNTEAFF. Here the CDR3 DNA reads TGCAGTGCTAGAGACCCCCGACAGGGTACGAACACTGAAGCTTTCTTT.

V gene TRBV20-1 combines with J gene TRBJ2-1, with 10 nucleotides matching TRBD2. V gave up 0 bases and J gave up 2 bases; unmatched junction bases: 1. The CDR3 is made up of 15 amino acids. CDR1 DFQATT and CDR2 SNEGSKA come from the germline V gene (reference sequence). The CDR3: CSARDLAGAYNEQFF. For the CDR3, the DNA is TGCAGTGCTAGAGATCTAGCGGGGGCCTACAATGAGCAGTTCTTC.

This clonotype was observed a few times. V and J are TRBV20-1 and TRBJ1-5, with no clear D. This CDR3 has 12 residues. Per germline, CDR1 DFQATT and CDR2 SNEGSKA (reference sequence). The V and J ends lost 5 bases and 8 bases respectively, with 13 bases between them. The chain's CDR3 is CSAAGRTKPQHF. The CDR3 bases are TGCAGTGCTGCCGGGAGGACTAAGCCCCAGCATTTT.

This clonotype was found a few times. The DNA for the CDR3 is TGTGCCAGCTCATACCGGGACAGCCAGGCGACCCAGTACTTC. Translating gives CASSYRDSQATQYF. This chain joins TRBV18 and TRBJ2-7, with 7 bases identical to TRBD1. The J call may be incorrect, as the DNA end agrees better with TRBJ2-5. This CDR3 contains 14 residues. CDR1 KGHSH and CDR2 LQKENI come from the germline V gene.

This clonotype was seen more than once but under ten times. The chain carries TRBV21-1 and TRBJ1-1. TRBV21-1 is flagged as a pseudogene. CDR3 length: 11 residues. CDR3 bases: TGTGCCAGCAGATGGAACAGGGAAGCTTTCTTT. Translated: CASRWNREAFF.

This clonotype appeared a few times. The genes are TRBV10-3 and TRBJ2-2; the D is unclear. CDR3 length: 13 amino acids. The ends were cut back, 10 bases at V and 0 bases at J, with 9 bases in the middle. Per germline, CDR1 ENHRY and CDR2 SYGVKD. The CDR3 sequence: CATRNSNTGELFF. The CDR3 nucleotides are TGTGCCACCCGGAATTCGAACACCGGGGAGCTGTTTTTT.

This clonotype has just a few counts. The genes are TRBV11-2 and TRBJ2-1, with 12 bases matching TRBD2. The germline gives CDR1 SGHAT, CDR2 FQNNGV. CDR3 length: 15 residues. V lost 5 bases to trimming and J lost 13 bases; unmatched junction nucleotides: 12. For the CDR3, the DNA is TGTGCCAGCAGCCAGACTAGCGGGAGTGGTGGGAAACAGTTCTTC. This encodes CASSQTSGSGGKQFF.